This entry lists 20 T cell receptor beta chains sequenced from one sample in a study of siplizumab effects on memory and regulatory T cells. Assay: immunoSEQ multiplex PCR; the TCRdb copy retains only in-frame clones and omits some. Among 99,000 or so clones, around 94% were seen once, and the ten largest hold about 1.2%. Sequenced input: non-Treg CD4+ T cells sorted from blood. These receptors came from a human donor in good health.

The chain combines TRBV5-1 with TRBJ2-2, with 8 bases lining up with TRBD1. The CDR3 runs to 15 residues. CDR1 and CDR2 from the germline V gene are SGHRS and YFSETQ. V dropped 3 bases and J dropped 7; count of bases not matched to a gene: 8. The CDR3 loop is CASSWTGMEGGELFF. DNA of the CDR3: TGCGCCAGCAGCTGGACAGGGATGGAGGGCGGGGAGCTGTTTTTT.

The chain links TRBV10-3 to TRBJ2-1; 8 bases agree with TRBD2. CDR3 size: 14 residues. J gave up 8 bases and V 5 bases, and 8 bases lay outside the gene matches. Germline CDR1 and CDR2: ENHRY and SYGVKD. DNA of the CDR3: TGTGCCATCAGTAGTAGCGGGAACACGTATGAGCAGTTCTTC. It is translated as CAISSSGNTYEQFF.

The chain employs TRBV7-3 and TRBJ2-1; TRBD2 agrees at 9 bases. Germline V CDR1 and CDR2: SGHTA, FQGTGA. The CDR3 has 15 residues. The J segment lost 2 bases and the V segment lost 5 bases, leaving 4 bases of the junction unmatched. The CDR3: CASSRGRAPYNEQFF. In nucleotides, the CDR3 is TGTGCCAGCAGCCGCGGGAGGGCCCCCTACAATGAGCAGTTCTTC.

The chain combines TRBV28 with TRBJ1-1, with D perhaps TRBD1 (6 bases). Germline V gene lookup returns CDR1 MDHEN and CDR2 SYDVKM. CDR3 length: 15 amino acids. The ends were cut back, 6 bases at V and 11 bases at J, with 25 bases in the middle. The CDR3 sequence is CASRYTGTPGEEAFF. The CDR3 DNA sequence: TGTGCCAGCAGGTATACTGGGACACCTGGAGAGGAGGCTTTCTTT.

The chain combines TRBV5-4 with TRBJ1-1; TRBD1 aligns across 9 bases. V dropped 4 bases and J dropped 7; count of bases not matched to a gene: 5. The CDR3 has 13 residues. Germline CDR1 is SGHNT and CDR2 is YYREEE (reference sequence). The CDR3 sequence is CASSHRTGDEAFF. CDR3 coding DNA: TGTGCCAGCAGCCACAGGACAGGGGATGAAGCTTTCTTT.

The chain couples TRBV19 to TRBJ1-4, with D uncertain. Between the trimmed V and J ends, which lost 5 bases and 8 bases, there was a span of 6 bases. Germline CDR1 LNHDA, CDR2 SQIVND (reference sequence). The CDR3 is made up of 11 amino acids. The CDR3 DNA reads as TGTGCCAGTAGTCATCGGGAAAAACTGTTTTTT. Translating it yields CASSHREKLFF.

The chain links TRBV18 to TRBJ2-7, with 11 bases identical to TRBD2. From germline, CDR1 is KGHSH and CDR2 LQKENI. The length of the CDR3 is 15 residues. The ends lost 4 bases at V and 7 bases at J; junction bases unmatched: 9. CDR3 amino acids: CASSLAGGARNEQYF. The DNA of the CDR3 is TGTGCCAGCTCACTAGCGGGAGGGGCCAGGAATGAGCAGTACTTC.

The genes are TRBV5-1 and TRBJ2-1; D ambiguous. This CDR3 has 15 residues. Trimming removed 1 base at V and 6 bases at J, with 14 bases between. Germline V gene data show CDR1 as SGHRS and CDR2 as YFSETQ. The CDR3 DNA is TGCGCCAGCAGCTTGAGCCTGTTTAGCAGCAATGAGCAGTTCTTC. It yields the protein CASSLSLFSSNEQFF.

V gene TRBV7-3 combines with J gene TRBJ1-5; no clear D. V lost 5 bases and J 4 bases, leaving 15 bases between the germline ends. The CDR3 extends over 15 amino acids. From germline, CDR1 is SGHTA and CDR2 FQGTGA. The CDR3: CASSATGNPNQPQHF. The DNA for the CDR3 is TGTGCCAGCAGCGCCACCGGGAACCCTAATCAGCCCCAGCATTTT.

The genes are TRBV28 and TRBJ1-5, with TRBD1 matching 10 bases. The CDR3 runs to 16 residues. Unmatched junction bases numbered 10, after V lost 6 bases and J lost 5 bases. Germline V gives CDR1 MDHEN, CDR2 SYDVKM. CDR3 bases: TGTGCCAGCAGCATAAGCGGACAGGGGGGCTATCAGCCCCAGCATTTT. It encodes CASSISGQGGYQPQHF.

The gene calls are TRBV6-1 and TRBJ2-3, with D unresolved. Germline assignment: CDR1 MNHNS and CDR2 SASEGT. V was shortened by 3 bases and J by 2 bases, with 6 bases between the two germline ends. This CDR3 contains 13 residues. The DNA of the CDR3 is TGTGCCAGCAGTGACTATATCACAGATACGCAGTATTTT. It encodes CASSDYITDTQYF.

The chain combines TRBV2 with TRBJ1-1, with 7 bases fitting TRBD1. Unmatched junction bases numbered 6, after V lost 6 bases and J lost 2 bases. The CDR3 contains 14 residues. Germline V CDR1 and CDR2: SNHLY, FYNNEI. The CDR3 DNA is TGTGCCAGCAGGTACGACAGGGATAACACTGAAGCTTTCTTT. Translated: CASRYDRDNTEAFF. Using reference TRBV2 and TRBJ1-1 for the parts outside the CDR3, the full variable domain is EPEVTQTPSHQVTQMGQEVILRCVPISNHLYFYWYRQILGQKVEFLVSFYNNEISEKSEIFDDQFSVERPDGSNFTLKIRSTKLEDSAMYFCASRYDRDNTEAFFGQGTRLTVV.

The chain couples TRBV19 to TRBJ2-7; no reliable D call. The V end lost 0 bases, the J end lost 2 bases, and 14 bases lay between the germline ends. The germline V gene encodes CDR1 LNHDA and CDR2 SQIVND (reference sequence). CDR3 length: 16 amino acids. CDR3 in amino acids: CASSIDLNWGTYEQYF. CDR3 DNA sequence: TGTGCCAGTAGTATAGATTTGAACTGGGGTACCTACGAGCAGTACTTC.

This sequence joins TRBV19 and TRBJ2-1; no definite D call. Trimming stripped 8 bases from V and 6 bases from J, with 11 bases between. Germline CDR1 and CDR2: LNHDA and SQIVND (reference sequence). This CDR3 spans 12 amino acids. The CDR3 sequence: CASGVAANEQFF. The CDR3, as DNA: TGTGCCAGTGGAGTGGCAGCCAATGAGCAGTTCTTC.

This chain links TRBV5-1 with TRBJ2-3; 12 positions match TRBD2. Germline V gene lookup returns CDR1 SGHRS and CDR2 YFSETQ. V dropped 4 bases and J dropped 8; count of bases not matched to a gene: 11. CDR3 length: 16 residues. CDR3 nucleotide sequence: TGCGCCAGCAGCCCCGGACTAGCGGGAACCCCTGGTACGCAGTATTTT. Translation gives CASSPGLAGTPGTQYF.

This sequence joins TRBV5-6 and TRBJ2-7; 11 nucleotides match TRBD2. This CDR3 comprises 14 residues. The V gene end was trimmed by 7 bases and the J gene end by 3 bases; junction bases not matched to a gene: 6. Germline V gene lookup returns CDR1 SGHDT and CDR2 YYEEEE. The CDR3 DNA sequence: TGTGCCAGCTCACCTAGCGGGAGGAACTACGAGCAGTACTTC. Amino acid sequence: CASSPSGRNYEQYF.

CDR3 sequence reads: CASSVVGTDEKLFF. The CDR3 DNA sequence: TGTGCCAGCAGCGTAGTCGGGACAGACGAAAAACTGTTTTTT. The V call is TRBV9, the J call TRBJ1-4; TRBD1 matches 7 bases. From germline, CDR1 is SGDLS and CDR2 YYNGEE. CDR3 size: 14 residues. The V gene end was trimmed by 0 bases and the J gene end by 8 bases; junction bases not matched to a gene: 4.

This clone was seen just once. The V and J genes are TRBV6-6 and TRBJ2-3, with TRBD1 matching 9 bases. The CDR3 contains 13 residues. J gave up 4 bases and V 8 bases, and 4 bases lay outside the gene matches. Germline-derived CDR1 and CDR2 are MNHNY and SVGAGI (reference sequence). CDR3 bases: TGTGCCAGCGGGACAGGGATTCCAGATACGCAGTATTTT. Its translation: CASGTGIPDTQYF.

The chain couples TRBV10-3 to TRBJ1-2, with TRBD1 as a possible D gene (5 bases). Germline loops: CDR1 ENHRY, CDR2 SYGVKD. The CDR3 is 19 amino acids. Trimming left V 0 bases short and J 6 bases short, with 26 bases between. The DNA for the CDR3 is TGTGCCATCAGTGAGTCGGGGGGAGCAGGGAGGAGCATTGTCGATGGCTACACCTTC. It encodes CAISESGGAGRSIVDGYTF.

The table lists this clone with a count of one. The rearrangement joins TRBV28 to TRBJ2-7, with D possibly matching TRBD1 (6 bases). The CDR3 contains 14 residues. CDR1 and CDR2 (germline): MDHEN, SYDVKM. V was cut by 5 bases and J by 3 bases, with 14 bases left in between. CDR3 nucleotide sequence: TGTGCCAGCAGTCGGACAGCGGTTTACTACGAGCAGTACTTC. Translation: CASSRTAVYYEQYF.